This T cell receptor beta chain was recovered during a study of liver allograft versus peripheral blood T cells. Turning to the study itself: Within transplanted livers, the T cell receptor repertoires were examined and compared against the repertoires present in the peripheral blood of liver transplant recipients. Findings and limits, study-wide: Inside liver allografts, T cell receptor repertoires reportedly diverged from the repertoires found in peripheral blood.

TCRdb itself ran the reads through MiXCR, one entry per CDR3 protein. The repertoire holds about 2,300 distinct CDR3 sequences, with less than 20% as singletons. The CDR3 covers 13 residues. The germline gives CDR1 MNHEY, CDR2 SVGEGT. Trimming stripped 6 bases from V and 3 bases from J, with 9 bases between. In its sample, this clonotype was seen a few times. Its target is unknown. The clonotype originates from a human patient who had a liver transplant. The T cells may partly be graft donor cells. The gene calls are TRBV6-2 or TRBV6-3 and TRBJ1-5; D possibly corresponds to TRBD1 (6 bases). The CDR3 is CASSNRANQPQHF. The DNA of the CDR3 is TGTGCCAGCAGCAACAGGGCCAATCAGCCCCAGCATTTT.